The present TCR beta chain was sequenced within a study of T cells in Graves' hyperthyroidism and ophthalmopathy. This clonotype was seen at least ten times. V was trimmed by 2 bases and J by 3 bases, leaving 22 bases between them. Germline V gene data show CDR1 as MNHEY and CDR2 as SVGEGT. CDR3 length: 18 residues. Authors of the study amplified TCR beta CDR3 regions from RNA transcripts. Carried out on the TCR CDR3, a first-round RT-PCR used the HTBI primer set. TCRdb itself ran the multiplex PCR reads through MiXCR, one entry per CDR3 protein. The sample holds approximately 710,000 distinct CDR3 sequences, 15% to 20% seen once.

The clonotype comes from a man aged 45-60 years with Graves' hyperthyroidism. Sequences were obtained from blood. The genes are TRBV6-2 or TRBV6-3 and TRBJ1-1; D gene ambiguous. CDR3 bases: TGTGCCAGCAGTTACGCTCTTGATTCGGCCTCGTCGGACACTGAAGCTTTCTTT. As protein: CASSYALDSASSDTEAFF.